A single sample is the source of the 32 T cell receptor beta chains below, sequenced in a study of brain T cells in children with intractable seizures. Using immunoSEQ multiplex PCR, the repertoire was profiled, and TCRdb retains in-frame clones only, with some absent. The sample yields about 340,000 clones, 93% seen once. Indicated time point: blood from clinic visit 5 months post-surgery; TSC patient then seizure free. The sample consisted of peripheral blood, taken about 5 months after surgery. These receptors all stem from a boy in the first two years of life with tuberous sclerosis and intractable seizures.

This rearrangement joins TRBV20-1 to TRBJ2-5, with D maybe TRBD1 (5 bases). The CDR3 totals 19 residues. Per the germline V gene, CDR1 is DFQATT and CDR2 is SNEGSKA (reference sequence). V was pared by 3 bases and J by 2 bases, with 28 bases between. CDR3 amino acids: CSASVWVVQTMTVQETQYF. For the CDR3, the DNA is TGCAGTGCTAGTGTCTGGGTTGTCCAAACCATGACAGTACAAGAGACCCAGTACTTC.

J is TRBJ2-2 and V is TRBV5-1; D is undetermined. CDR1 is SGHRS, CDR2 YFSETQ, per germline. The CDR3 extends over 15 amino acids. Trimming removed 0 bases from V and 6 bases from J, with 12 bases in between. The CDR3 nucleotides are TGCGCCAGCAGCTTGGGGGGTACAATCCCCGGGGAGCTGTTTTTT. This codes for CASSLGGTIPGELFF.

As concerns this clone: The sample has other DNA sequences that encode this CDR3 too. This sequence joins TRBV15 and TRBJ2-7, with D perhaps TRBD1 (7 bases). V shed 0 bases and J shed 4 bases, with 10 bases lying between them. Germline V gene data show CDR1 as LNHNV and CDR2 as YYDKDF (reference sequence). This CDR3 has 14 amino acids. CDR3 nucleotide sequence: TGTGCCACCAGCAGAGATCCAGGGGGGTACGAGCAGTACTTC. This encodes CATSRDPGGYEQYF.

The DNA for the CDR3 is TGTGCCAGCAGATTAGGGTATGACAGGGGCCCCTACGAGCAGTACTTC. Translation gives CASRLGYDRGPYEQYF. The chain is built from TRBV27 and TRBJ2-7, with 8 bases aligning to TRBD1. The CDR3 has 16 residues. The V gene's germline CDR1 is MNHEY and CDR2 SMNVEV (reference sequence). Losses at the gene ends were 6 bases for V and 2 bases for J; bases not matched to a gene: 12.

The chain links TRBV6-5 to TRBJ2-1, with unresolved D. CDR3 length equals 13 residues. V was trimmed by 0 bases and J by 9 bases, leaving 9 bases between them. CDR1 and CDR2 (germline): MNHEY, SVGAGI. CDR3 loop: CASSYSRVGEQFF. The CDR3 nucleotides are TGTGCCAGCAGTTACTCACGGGTTGGTGAGCAGTTCTTC.

J is TRBJ2-7 and V is TRBV7-2; D is perhaps TRBD1 (5 bases). CDR3 length: 15 amino acids. The germline CDR1 and CDR2 sequences are SGHTA and FQGNSA. V dropped 0 bases and J dropped 0 bases, with 9 bases sitting between them. The DNA of the CDR3 is TGTGCCAGCAGCTTAGCAGGGGCCCTCTCCTACGAGCAGTACTTC. This encodes CASSLAGALSYEQYF.

Turning to this clone: The sample holds other DNA sequences that translate to the same CDR3. The CDR3 spells CASSLGQSYEQYF. CDR3 DNA sequence: TGTGCCAGCAGCCTCGGACAATCCTACGAGCAGTACTTC. The chain is built from TRBV12-3 or TRBV12-4 and TRBJ2-7; weak D call: TRBD1 (5 bases). This CDR3 is built from 13 residues. The V and J ends lost 6 bases and 1 base respectively, with 10 bases between them.

The chain employs TRBV7-2 and TRBJ2-1, with a possible D match to TRBD2 (6 bases). This CDR3 spans 11 amino acids. V lost 6 bases and J 10 bases, leaving 10 bases between the germline ends. Germline V gives CDR1 SGHTA, CDR2 FQGNSA. The CDR3 here is CASRGGSEQFF. The CDR3 DNA reads as TGTGCCAGCAGGGGGGGTTCCGAGCAGTTCTTC.

V gene TRBV29-1 combines with J gene TRBJ2-1; D gene uncertain. The germline V gene encodes CDR1 SQVTM and CDR2 ANQGSEA. V was cut by 5 bases and J by 7 bases, with 6 bases left in between. This CDR3 region has 10 residues. This CDR3 reads CSVNRNEQFF. CDR3 sequence (DNA): TGCAGCGTTAACCGTAATGAGCAGTTCTTC.

The V call is TRBV15, the J call TRBJ2-7; possibly TRBD1 or TRBD2 for D (5 bases each). In germline, CDR1 is LNHNV, CDR2 YYDKDF (reference sequence). Trimming shortened V by 7 bases and J by 3 bases, and 10 bases separated the two germline ends. This CDR3 region has 12 residues. The CDR3, as DNA: TGTGCCACCAACCGGGACGGCTACGAGCAGTACTTC. Protein: CATNRDGYEQYF.

This clone appeared a few times. The same CDR3 is also encoded by other DNA sequences in this sample. In nucleotides, the CDR3 is TGCAGCGTTGAAGGGACAGGGGAGTCCTACGAGCAGTACTTC. This translates into CSVEGTGESYEQYF. This sequence joins TRBV29-1 and TRBJ2-7, with 9 bases fitting TRBD1. This CDR3 has 14 amino acids. V dropped 1 base and J dropped 1; count of bases not matched to a gene: 2. Germline CDR1 and CDR2: SQVTM and ANQGSEA.

The genes are TRBV14 and TRBJ1-1; TRBD1 aligns across 7 bases. The V and J ends lost 4 bases and 2 bases, in that order; junction bases with no gene match: 1. The CDR3 covers 13 residues. Germline CDR1 is SGHDN and CDR2 is FVKESK. In DNA, the CDR3 is TGTGCCAGCAGCCGACAGGGTAACACTGAAGCTTTCTTT. Amino acid sequence: CASSRQGNTEAFF.

The chain employs TRBV3-1 (or the pseudogene TRBV3-2) and TRBJ1-5; TRBD1 might be the D (6 bases). The CDR3 covers 18 residues. Trimming cost V 4 bases and J 0 bases, with 19 bases left between them. Germline values: CDR1 LGHDT, CDR2 YNNKEL (reference sequence). CDR3 nucleotide sequence: TGTGCCAGCAGCCCGTACGGGGGCAAAGAATATAGCAATCAGCCCCAGCATTTT. This gives the protein CASSPYGGKEYSNQPQHF.

The genes are TRBV10-3 and TRBJ1-4, with a tentative D call TRBD1 (6 bases). Germline values: CDR1 ENHRY, CDR2 SYGVKD. The CDR3 is made up of 14 amino acids. Deletions cut 3 bases from V and 5 bases from J, with 10 bases between. The CDR3 DNA reads as TGTGCCATCAGTGAAGGACAGCCCAATGAAAAACTGTTTTTT. Its protein product is CAISEGQPNEKLFF.

This rearrangement joins TRBV12-3 or TRBV12-4 to TRBJ2-1; D unclear. The CDR3 runs to 10 residues. The V gene lost 2 bases and the J gene lost 12 bases, with 5 bases spanning the gap. As DNA, the CDR3 is TGTGCCAGCAGTTTATTTTCGCAGTTCTTC. The encoded protein is CASSLFSQFF.

The chain has TRBV15 and TRBJ1-3, with D perhaps TRBD1 (6 bases). The CDR3 contains 16 residues. Trimming left V 0 bases short and J 6 bases short, with 15 bases between. Germline CDR1 is LNHNV and CDR2 is YYDKDF (reference sequence). CDR3 DNA sequence: TGTGCCACCAGCAGAGAGAACAGGGATTATGTAAACACCATATATTTT. The encoded protein is CATSRENRDYVNTIYF.

The chain links TRBV7-8 to TRBJ1-2; D possibly corresponds to TRBD1 (5 bases). The ends were cut back, 6 bases at V and 4 bases at J, with 12 bases in the middle. The CDR3 is 13 amino acids. In germline, CDR1 is SGHVS, CDR2 FQNEAQ. CDR3: CASRSDRPYGYTF. The CDR3 coding sequence is TGTGCCAGCAGATCAGACAGACCCTATGGCTACACCTTC. Filled out from reference TRBV7-8 and TRBJ1-2, the complete variable domain reads GAGVSQSPRYKVAKRGQDVALRCDPISGHVSLFWYQQALGQGPEFLTYFQNEAQLDKSGLPSDRFFAERPEGSVSTLKIQRTQQEDSAVYLCASRSDRPYGYTFGSGTRLTVV.

The chain combines TRBV5-1 with TRBJ1-1, with a tentative D call TRBD1 (6 bases). Germline values: CDR1 SGHRS, CDR2 YFSETQ. Between the trimmed V and J ends, which lost 0 bases and 4 bases, there was a span of 10 bases. This CDR3 has 14 amino acids. CDR3 sequence reads: CASSLEGGGTEAFF. In DNA form, the CDR3 reads TGCGCCAGCAGCTTGGAAGGGGGTGGCACTGAAGCTTTCTTT.

J is TRBJ1-4 and V is TRBV7-9; no definite D call. CDR1 is SEHNR, CDR2 FQNEAQ, per germline (reference sequence). V lost 10 bases and J 4 bases, leaving 13 bases between the germline ends. CDR3 length: 13 amino acids. The CDR3 here is CATTFGLNEKLFF. The CDR3 nucleotides read TGTGCCACCACTTTCGGCCTTAATGAAAAACTGTTTTTT.

CDR3 amino acids: CASSQELTANEKLFF. CDR3 DNA: TGTGCCAGCAGCCAAGAATTAACAGCTAATGAAAAACTGTTTTTT. The chain joins TRBV3-1 (or the pseudogene TRBV3-2) to TRBJ1-4; no firm D call. This CDR3 spans 15 amino acids. Trimming took 0 bases from V and 3 from J, leaving 8 bases between them. Germline loops: CDR1 LGHDT, CDR2 YNNKEL (reference sequence).

J is TRBJ2-2 and V is TRBV6-5; D is unresolved. The V gene's germline CDR1 is MNHEY and CDR2 SVGAGI. CDR3 size: 13 residues. V was trimmed by 3 bases and J by 7 bases, leaving 9 bases between them. CDR3: CASSYLGRGELFF. The CDR3 DNA is TGTGCCAGCAGTTATCTTGGGCGCGGGGAGCTGTTTTTT.

The chain recombines TRBV24-1 with TRBJ2-1, with 13 positions matching TRBD2. Trimming at V came to 4 bases and at J to 3 bases, leaving 8 bases not matched to a gene. The germline V gene has CDR1 KGHDR and CDR2 SFDVKD. CDR3 length equals 18 residues. CDR3 protein: CATSEGGLAGDLYNEQFF. CDR3 bases: TGTGCCACCAGTGAGGGAGGACTAGCGGGAGACCTCTACAATGAGCAGTTCTTC.

The chain is built from TRBV3-1 (or the pseudogene TRBV3-2) and TRBJ2-7, with D possibly matching TRBD1 (6 bases). Looked up from germline, CDR1 is LGHDT and CDR2 is YNNKEL (reference sequence). The length of the CDR3 is 16 residues. V lost 0 bases and J 2 bases, leaving 14 bases between the germline ends. CDR3 sequence (DNA): TGTGCCAGCAGCCAAGATAGCACAGGGTCTCCCTACGAGCAGTACTTC. It translates to CASSQDSTGSPYEQYF.

This sequence joins TRBV6-6 and TRBJ2-4; TRBD1 is a possible D gene (5 bases). V lost 6 bases and J lost 6, with 12 bases in between. CDR1 is MNHNY and CDR2 is SVGAGI in the germline V gene (reference sequence). This CDR3 is built from 13 residues. The CDR3 sequence: CASRGHFGNIQYF. The DNA of the CDR3 is TGTGCCAGCAGAGGACATTTTGGAAACATTCAGTACTTC.

This sequence joins TRBV19 and TRBJ1-5; weak D call: TRBD1 (6 bases). CDR3 size: 15 residues. The V and J ends lost 5 bases and 0 bases respectively, with 11 bases between them. Germline CDR1 is LNHDA and CDR2 is SQIVND (reference sequence). This CDR3 reads CASSLDSISNQPQHF. The CDR3, as DNA: TGTGCCAGTAGTCTGGACAGCATTAGCAATCAGCCCCAGCATTTT.

The chain joins TRBV5-1 to TRBJ2-7; 7 bases line up with TRBD1. The CDR3 consists of 14 residues. Germline-derived CDR1 and CDR2 are SGHRS and YFSETQ. V was pared by 1 base and J by 12 bases, with 13 bases of the junction left unmatched. The CDR3 loop reads CASSLTRPTGIMYF. CDR3 coding DNA: TGCGCCAGCAGCTTGACCCGCCCGACAGGGATTATGTACTTC.

The chain links TRBV2 to TRBJ2-2; no clear D. The CDR3 length is 13 residues. Germline assignment: CDR1 SNHLY and CDR2 FYNNEI. Trimming took 1 base from V and 7 from J, leaving 7 bases between them. DNA of the CDR3: TGTGCCAGCAGTGAAGTGGGGAACGGGGAGCTGTTTTTT. Amino acid sequence: CASSEVGNGELFF.

This chain joins TRBV6-5 and TRBJ1-1, with 8 bases that match TRBD1. J gave up 4 bases and V 11 bases, and 6 bases lay outside the gene matches. Germline assignment: CDR1 MNHEY and CDR2 SVGAGI. The CDR3 spans 12 residues. The CDR3 region is CASRGHSTEAFF. The CDR3 DNA sequence: TGTGCCTCCAGGGGGCACTCCACTGAAGCTTTCTTT.

V usage is TRBV6-5 and J usage is TRBJ1-1; maybe TRBD1 (6 bases). Trimming left V 2 bases short and J 10 bases short, with 20 bases between. The CDR3 covers 15 residues. Germline CDR1 reads MNHEY; CDR2 reads SVGAGI. The CDR3 sequence is CASSYGPGDTLGAFF. In DNA form, the CDR3 reads TGTGCCAGCAGTTACGGCCCCGGGGACACCCTTGGAGCTTTCTTT.

This chain connects TRBV18 to TRBJ2-5; D is ambiguous. CDR1 and CDR2 from the germline V gene are KGHSH and LQKENI. Trimming shortened V by 2 bases and J by 5 bases, and 15 bases separated the two germline ends. The CDR3 is 15 residues long. The CDR3: CASSPSRVDGETQYF. DNA of the CDR3: TGTGCCAGCTCACCATCTAGGGTTGATGGCGAGACCCAGTACTTC.

This chain connects TRBV10-3 to TRBJ1-3; no definite D call. V was pared by 3 bases and J by 4 bases, with 13 bases between. Germline lookup yields CDR1 ENHRY and CDR2 SYGVKD. The CDR3 runs 15 residues. CDR3 nucleotide sequence: TGTGCCATCAGTGATGGAGTAAGACGAGGAAACACCATATATTTT. It is translated as CAISDGVRRGNTIYF.

This chain joins TRBV9 and TRBJ2-2; a possible D gene is TRBD2 (6 bases). The V end was cut by 3 bases, the J end by 2 bases, with 14 bases between. Germline V gene lookup returns CDR1 SGDLS and CDR2 YYNGEE. This CDR3 comprises 16 residues. The CDR3 DNA follows: TGTGCCAGCAGCGCCGGGTGGCGGGAAAACACCGGGGAGCTGTTTTTT. This encodes CASSAGWRENTGELFF.